The clone carrying this TCR beta chain is labeled as medium-sized. Antigen unknown. Trimming removed 1 base at V and 6 bases at J, with 7 bases between. The germline gives CDR1 MDHEN, CDR2 SYDVKM. CDR3 length: 12 residues. Multiplex PCR relied on 32 V and 13 J primers to amplify TCR beta CDR3. TCRdb processed the multiplex PCR reads anew with MiXCR; each CDR3 protein has one entry. The table lists roughly 10,000 distinct CDR3 sequences, about 25% of them singletons. Template material comprised bulk tumor genomic DNA at approximately 600 ng per sample. Several widely spaced biopsies per primary tumor were taken during surgery. Curative surgery was undertaken by patients, who had untreated, newly diagnosed non-small cell lung cancer. The source of the sample is a study of immune heterogeneity within non-small cell lung tumors. Whole-study results and caveats: Local tumor mutational burden showed a correlation with local T-cell clonality that was moderate but significant (R approximately 0.31). Recurrence of the same dominant CDR3 beta clonotypes was seen across tumor sites within a patient, and site-unique high-frequency clones were present alongside them. Most high-frequency T-cell receptor beta clonotypes were specific to a single patient.

This sequence originates from a woman in her 50s with non-small cell lung cancer. The specimen was lung tumor tissue. This rearrangement joins TRBV28 to TRBJ2-7; D remains unclear. In nucleotides, the CDR3 is TGTGCCAGCAGTTTATTGGACGGCGAGCAGTACTTC. Amino acids: CASSLLDGEQYF.